This TCR beta chain was identified during a study of Ad26.COV2.S vaccination and SARS-CoV-2 variants (dated by TCRdb to the early 2020s). Broadly, across the study: Vaccine-arm donors came from COV1001, a multicentre, randomized, double-blind, placebo-controlled phase I-IIa trial of Ad26.COV2.S in healthy adults. Ad26.COV2.S was administered intramuscularly at a dose of 5x10^10 or 1x10^11 viral particles, either as one shot or as two shots given 56 days apart. TCRbeta repertoire sequencing was used to assess the specificity and breadth of SARS-CoV-2-reactive T cell receptors after Ad26.COV2.S vaccination. The TCR-sequenced set comprised about 30 samples: some 19 Ad26.COV2.S vaccine recipients, 5 placebo recipients and 8 SARS-CoV-2 convalescent individuals. Trial participants were randomized into five groups of five: low-dose or high-dose Ad26.COV2.S given once or twice, or placebo on both occasions. Blinding of investigators to trial group allocation was maintained during experiments and outcome assessment.

A remark on this clone: Its binding antigen is unknown. There are no base qualities to consult, and no much larger clone falls within one base.

The sample's treatment or condition label is to be understood as: roughly 20 received Ad26.COV2.S at low or high dose, single or two shots; roughly five received placebo; per-sample allocation not given. Repertoires of vaccine and placebo recipients were sequenced from samples collected on day 63 after the first injection. Between 29 July and 7 August 2020, Cohort 1b enrolled some 25 adults aged 18-55 years at one site in Boston, USA. Ad26.COV2.S was a replication-incompetent adenovirus type 26 vector that expressed a prefusion-stabilized SARS-CoV-2 spike protein derived from the original Wuhan strain. TCRbeta CDR3 regions were sequenced with the immunoSEQ Assay. After extraction, genomic DNA underwent amplification by bias-controlled multiplex PCR, followed by high-throughput sequencing. For the original study's pipeline: To quantify the absolute abundance of every unique TCRbeta CDR3 region, sequences were collapsed and filtered. T cell fraction was estimated by normalization of TCRbeta template counts to usable DNA, with usable DNA being measured through amplification of reference genes present in all nucleated cells. Repertoire TCRs were annotated as SARS-CoV-2-specific by exact matching of V gene, CDR3 amino acid sequence and J gene to a known reactive TCR set. MIRA supplied the reference SARS-CoV-2 TCR set, which was filtered for enrichment in COVID-19-positive ImmuneCODE repertoires so that public or cross-reactive TCRs were removed. Using the MIRA antigens, annotated TCRs were further analysed by specific ORF or by position within an ORF. Breadth was defined as the number of annotated unique rearrangements divided by the total number of unique productive rearrangements, and depth was defined as the summed frequency of the annotated unique rearrangements. TCR breadth was compared between groups using two-sided Wilcoxon rank-sum tests. The immuneACCESS repertoire file appears here via TCRdb, limited to in-frame rearrangements. These files lack a portion of the clones; in checked studies, under half of the deficit traces to unresolved V genes, and the cause of the others is not known. That table gives V, J and clone size, and the DNA gave D and trimming. The sample yields about 440,000 clones; about 90% were counted once. The ten largest clones take up roughly 4% of the sample.

Here is what the overall study found, with its caveats: Compared with placebo recipients, Ad26.COV2.S recipients showed higher spike-specific TCR breadth (P = 0.0014). Substantial breadth of spike-specific CD8+ and CD4+ T cell responses was reported after vaccination. Comparing responses between vaccine doses or regimens was not something the study was powered to do. Comparable non-spike TCR breadth was observed between vaccine and placebo recipients, consistent with only spike being contained in the vaccine. According to the authors, total T cell responses may have been underestimated by the TCR breadth and depth analyses.

V lost 0 bases and J lost 8 bases; the stretch between them is 4 bases long. From the cysteine up to the phenylalanine, the CDR3 has a length of 11 residues. Only CDR3 DNA remains: 33 bases, in frame from the first base. The germline V gene specifies LGHNA as CDR1 and YNFKEQ as CDR2. The origin of this receptor is a person aged 18-65 years who received the Ad26.COV2.S COVID-19 vaccine or a placebo. This material consisted of peripheral blood, taken in a trial of Ad26.COV2.S vaccine versus placebo. The chain was built from TRBV4-2 and TRBJ1-1, with the D gene call left open. The nucleotides read TGTGCCAGCAGCCAAGACAGAGAAGCTTTCTTT. Translated, this gives CASSQDREAFF.